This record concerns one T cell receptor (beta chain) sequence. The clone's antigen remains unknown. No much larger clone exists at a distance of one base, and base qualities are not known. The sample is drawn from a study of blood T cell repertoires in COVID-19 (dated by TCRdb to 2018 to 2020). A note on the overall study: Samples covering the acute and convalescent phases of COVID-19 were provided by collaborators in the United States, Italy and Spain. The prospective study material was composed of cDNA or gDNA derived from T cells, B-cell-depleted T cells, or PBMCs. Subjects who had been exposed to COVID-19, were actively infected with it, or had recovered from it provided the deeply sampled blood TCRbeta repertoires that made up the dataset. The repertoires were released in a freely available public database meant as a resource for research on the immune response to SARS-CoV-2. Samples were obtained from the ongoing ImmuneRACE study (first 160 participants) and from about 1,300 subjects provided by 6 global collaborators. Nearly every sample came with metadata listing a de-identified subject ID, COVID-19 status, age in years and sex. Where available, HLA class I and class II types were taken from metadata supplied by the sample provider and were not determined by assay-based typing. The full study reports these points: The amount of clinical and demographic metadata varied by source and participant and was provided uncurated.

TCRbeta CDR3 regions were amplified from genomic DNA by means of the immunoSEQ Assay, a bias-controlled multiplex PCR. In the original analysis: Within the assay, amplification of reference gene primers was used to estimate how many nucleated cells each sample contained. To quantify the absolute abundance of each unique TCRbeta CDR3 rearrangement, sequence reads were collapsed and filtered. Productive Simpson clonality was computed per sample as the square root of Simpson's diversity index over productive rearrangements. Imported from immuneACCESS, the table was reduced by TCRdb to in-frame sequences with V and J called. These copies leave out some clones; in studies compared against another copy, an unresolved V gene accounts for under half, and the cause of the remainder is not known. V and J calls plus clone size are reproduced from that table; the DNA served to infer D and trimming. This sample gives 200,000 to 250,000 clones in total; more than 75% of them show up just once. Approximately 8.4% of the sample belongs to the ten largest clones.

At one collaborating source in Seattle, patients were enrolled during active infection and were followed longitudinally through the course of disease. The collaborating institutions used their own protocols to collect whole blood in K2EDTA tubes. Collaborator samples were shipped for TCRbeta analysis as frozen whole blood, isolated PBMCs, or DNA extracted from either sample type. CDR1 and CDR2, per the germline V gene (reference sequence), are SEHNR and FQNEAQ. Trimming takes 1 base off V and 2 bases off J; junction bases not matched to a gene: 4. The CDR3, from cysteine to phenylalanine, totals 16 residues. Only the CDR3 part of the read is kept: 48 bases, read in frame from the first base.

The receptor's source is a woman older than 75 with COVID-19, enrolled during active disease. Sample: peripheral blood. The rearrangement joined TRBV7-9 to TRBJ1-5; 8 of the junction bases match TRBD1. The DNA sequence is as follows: TGTGCCAGCAGCTTAGGGCAGGGGGCCGGCAATCAGCCCCAGCATTTT. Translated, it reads CASSLGQGAGNQPQHF.